The rows below give T cell receptor beta chains drawn from one sample of a study of T cell responses to AZD1222 COVID-19 vaccine. TCRdb's copy holds only in-frame clones and misses some; the assay was immunoSEQ multiplex PCR. The sample includes approximately 160,000 clones, about 92% of them seen just once. The sample here was peripheral blood, taken on day 0 of AZD1222 vaccination. These receptor sequences come from an adult in good health. The CDR3 runs from the conserved cysteine through the conserved F or W.

J: TRBJ2-7
V: TRBV11-3
CDR3: CASSPPLFYEQYF

J: TRBJ1-2
V: TRBV5-1
CDR3: CASREADGNSGYTF

J: TRBJ1-6
V: TRBV5-1
CDR3: CASSSSWGQVDSPLHF

J: TRBJ2-7
V: TRBV5-1
CDR3: CASSLGQGVDEQYF

J: TRBJ1-2
V: TRBV19
CDR3: CASSIASARGNYGYTF

J: TRBJ2-7
V: TRBV6-5
CDR3: CASSPSGPIYEQYF

J: TRBJ1-3
V: TRBV3-1/TRBV3-2
CDR3: CASSPSYSLSGNTIYF

J: TRBJ2-3
V: TRBV24-1
CDR3: CATSDSGPSGTDTQYF

J: TRBJ2-2
V: TRBV4-2
CDR3: CASSQAASVLAGELFF

J: TRBJ2-1
V: TRBV7-6
CDR3: CASSLRSGGGPSSYNEQFF

J: TRBJ2-1
V: TRBV5-6
CDR3: CASRSGGNEQFF

J: TRBJ1-4
V: TRBV7-2
CDR3: CASSLVGQTNEKLFF

J: TRBJ1-4
V: TRBV29-1
CDR3: CSVEIGEKLFF

J: TRBJ1-1
V: TRBV27
CDR3: CASSLREPTEAFF

J: TRBJ2-7
V: TRBV3-1/TRBV3-2
CDR3: CASSHLDRSYEQYF

J: TRBJ1-6
V: TRBV5-1
CDR3: CASSSGTENSPLHF

J: TRBJ1-3
V: TRBV11-2
CDR3: CASSPAPGQVGNTIYF

J: TRBJ2-2
V: TRBV3-1/TRBV3-2
CDR3: CASSQQTTTGELFF

J: TRBJ1-2
V: TRBV7-2
CDR3: CASSLVETGWDGYTF

J: TRBJ2-3
V: TRBV7-9
CDR3: CASSAPSTDTQYF

J: TRBJ1-5
V: TRBV7-8
CDR3: CASSLAFGQGIRHF

J: TRBJ1-4
V: TRBV5-1
CDR3: CASSPRVGEKLFF

J: TRBJ2-5
V: TRBV29-1
CDR3: CSAFTGPETQYF

J: TRBJ2-3
V: TRBV27
CDR3: CASTTFNTDTQYF

J: TRBJ2-7
V: TRBV7-8
CDR3: CASSVAGSYEQYF

J: TRBJ1-6
V: TRBV15
CDR3: CATSRSNYNSPLHF

J: TRBJ2-3
V: TRBV2
CDR3: CASSEGLANTDTQYF

J: TRBJ1-5
V: TRBV2
CDR3: CASSRQLNTLQHF

J: TRBJ1-6
V: TRBV6-5
CDR3: CASSLGQGFRSPLHF

J: TRBJ1-6
V: TRBV6-1
CDR3: CASSETGTNNSPLHF

J: TRBJ1-1
V: TRBV2
CDR3: CASSYPLYGAFF

J: TRBJ2-7
V: TRBV5-5
CDR3: CASSLPLVGATYEQYF

J: TRBJ2-5
V: TRBV12-3/TRBV12-4
CDR3: CASSRLRETQYF

J: TRBJ1-2
V: TRBV19
CDR3: CATRTAPYGYTF

J: TRBJ1-5
V: TRBV5-6
CDR3: CASSLGGKNQPQHF

J: TRBJ1-6
V: TRBV9
CDR3: CASSVTGGRFYNSPLHF

J: TRBJ1-2
V: TRBV11-2
CDR3: CASRQIGYGYTF

J: TRBJ1-1
V: TRBV19
CDR3: CASSSRGGDTEAFF

J: TRBJ1-6
V: TRBV4-1
CDR3: CASSPGQNSPLHF

J: TRBJ1-2
V: TRBV28
CDR3: CASIRPGSYGYTF

J: TRBJ1-1
V: TRBV12-3/TRBV12-4
CDR3: CASSPASKTEAFF

J: TRBJ1-3
V: TRBV7-2
CDR3: CASSLGQGNTIYF

J: TRBJ2-3
V: TRBV7-9
CDR3: CASSLALAGVLDTQYF

J: TRBJ2-5
V: TRBV5-4
CDR3: CASSPTGGVETQYF

J: TRBJ2-7
V: TRBV9
CDR3: CASSVKRNSYEQYF

J: TRBJ1-2
V: TRBV4-1
CDR3: CASSQSPETGLYGYTF

J: TRBJ1-1
V: TRBV27
CDR3: CASSPTGAGSEAFF

J: TRBJ1-1
V: TRBV2
CDR3: CASSKGQVGAEAFF

J: TRBJ2-1
V: TRBV5-1
CDR3: CASSLGLSEGGEQFF

J: TRBJ1-2
V: TRBV12-3/TRBV12-4
CDR3: CASSRDRGNGYTF

J: TRBJ1-6
V: TRBV9
CDR3: CASSVEENSPLHF

J: TRBJ2-7
V: TRBV4-3
CDR3: CASSQGFRALGEQYF

J: TRBJ1-5
V: TRBV2
CDR3: CASSGRGGRENQPQHF

J: TRBJ1-3
V: TRBV2
CDR3: CASSAATGTGNTIYF

J: TRBJ1-2
V: TRBV3-1/TRBV3-2
CDR3: CASSQVWTGAYYGYTF

J: TRBJ2-5
V: TRBV4-1
CDR3: CASSRGEMLAGEETQYF

J: TRBJ2-5
V: TRBV11-2
CDR3: CASSLSLKETQYF

J: TRBJ1-5
V: TRBV4-1
CDR3: CASSPRTGNQPQHF

J: TRBJ1-6
V: TRBV19
CDR3: CASSIGVKYNSPLHF